This paragraph covers one TCR beta chain sequence. Its specificity is not known. These data originate in a study of cytomegalovirus exposure and HLA in healthy donors. Study-wide results and caveats: Clonal expansion was found to be greater in HLA-associated TCR beta chains than in equally common others in a later analysis.

PCR amplification relied on 60 Vbeta primers (plus 13 Jbeta primers). Generated by immunoSEQ multiplex PCR, the TCRdb table keeps only in-frame clones and is missing some. The profile covers approximately 110,000 clones, with roughly 82% appearing a single time and approximately 13% taken by the ten largest. This clonotype was sampled from an older woman in good health and CMV-seropositive. Specimen: PBMCs.

The CDR3 coding sequence is TGTGCCAGCAGCTTAAGAGAAAATAGCAATCAGCCCCAGCATTTT. This translates into CASSLRENSNQPQHF. The genes are TRBV7-8 and TRBJ1-5, with unresolved D. Deletions cut 2 bases from V and 0 bases from J, with 8 bases between. From germline, CDR1 is SGHVS and CDR2 FQNEAQ. The CDR3 contains 15 residues.